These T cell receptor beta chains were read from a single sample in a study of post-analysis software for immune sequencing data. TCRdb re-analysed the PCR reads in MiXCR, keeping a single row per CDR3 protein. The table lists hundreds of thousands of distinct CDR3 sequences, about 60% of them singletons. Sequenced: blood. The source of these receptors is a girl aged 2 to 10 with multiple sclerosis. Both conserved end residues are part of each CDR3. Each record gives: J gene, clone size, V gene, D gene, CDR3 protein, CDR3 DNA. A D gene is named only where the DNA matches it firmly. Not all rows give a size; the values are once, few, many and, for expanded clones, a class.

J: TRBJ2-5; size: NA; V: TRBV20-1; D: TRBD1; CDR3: CSATWGQELQETQYF; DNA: TGCAGTGCTACGTGGGGACAGGAGTTGCAAGAGACCCAGTACTTC
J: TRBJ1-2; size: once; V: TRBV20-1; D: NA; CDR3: CSARVNAAGDHGYTF; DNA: TGCAGTGCTAGAGTTAACGCGGCAGGGGATCATGGCTACACCTTC
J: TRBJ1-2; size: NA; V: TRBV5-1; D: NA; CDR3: CASSLAGENHYGYTF; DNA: TGCGCCAGCAGCTTGGCCGGGGAGAACCATTATGGCTACACCTTC
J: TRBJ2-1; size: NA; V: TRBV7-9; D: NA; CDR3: CASGSQGSFNEQFF; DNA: TGTGCCAGCGGTAGTCAGGGCTCCTTCAATGAGCAGTTCTTC
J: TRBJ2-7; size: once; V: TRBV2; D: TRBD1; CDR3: CASIKTGGYAQYF; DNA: TGTGCCAGCATCAAGACAGGGGGGTACGCGCAGTACTTC
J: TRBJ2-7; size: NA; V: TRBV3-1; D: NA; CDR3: CASSQDRSDSPYEQYF; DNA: TGTGCCAGCAGCCAAGATCGGTCTGACAGCCCCTACGAGCAGTACTTC
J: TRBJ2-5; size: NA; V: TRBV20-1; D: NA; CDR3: CSAGAPAGIETQYF; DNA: TGCAGTGCTGGGGCCCCAGCGGGTATAGAGACCCAGTACTTC
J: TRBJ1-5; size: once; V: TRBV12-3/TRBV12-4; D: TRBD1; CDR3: CASRPTGDSPYNQPQHF; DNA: TGTGCCAGCAGACCAACAGGGGACAGCCCGTACAATCAGCCCCAGCATTTT
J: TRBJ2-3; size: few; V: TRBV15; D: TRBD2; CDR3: CATSRVAGEADTQYF; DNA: TGTGCCACCAGCAGAGTAGCGGGAGAAGCAGATACGCAGTATTTT
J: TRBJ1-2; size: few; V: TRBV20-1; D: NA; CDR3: CSARDQGPDGYTF; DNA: TGCAGTGCTAGAGATCAGGGACCCGATGGCTACACCTTC
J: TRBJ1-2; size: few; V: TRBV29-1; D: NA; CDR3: CSGRGPYGYTF; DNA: TGCAGCGGACGGGGTCCCTATGGCTACACCTTC
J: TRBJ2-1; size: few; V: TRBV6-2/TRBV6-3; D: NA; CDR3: CASSYWAESEQFF; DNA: TGTGCCAGCAGTTACTGGGCAGAGTCTGAGCAGTTCTTC
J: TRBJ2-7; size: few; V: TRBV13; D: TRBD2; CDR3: CASSGTSGGTSSYEQYF; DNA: TGTGCCAGCAGCGGGACTAGTGGGGGTACCAGCTCCTACGAGCAGTACTTC
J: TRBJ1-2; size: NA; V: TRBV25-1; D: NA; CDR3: CASSDVRANYGYTF; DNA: TGTGCCAGCAGTGATGTAAGAGCTAACTATGGCTACACCTTC
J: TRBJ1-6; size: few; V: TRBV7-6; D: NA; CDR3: CASSLNPGDSPLHF; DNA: TGTGCCAGCAGCTTAAATCCAGGGGATTCACCCCTCCACTTT
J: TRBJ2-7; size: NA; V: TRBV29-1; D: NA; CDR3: CSVLAGGGASYEQYF; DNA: TGCAGCGTCTTGGCGGGCGGGGGCGCCTCCTACGAGCAGTACTTC
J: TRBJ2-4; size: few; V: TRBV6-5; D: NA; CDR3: CASSPSGTNIQYF; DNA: TGTGCCAGCAGTCCGTCCGGTACAAACATTCAGTACTTC
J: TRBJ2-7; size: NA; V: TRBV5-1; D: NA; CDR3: CASSYGYSYEQYF; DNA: TGCGCCAGCAGCTATGGGTACTCCTACGAGCAGTACTTC
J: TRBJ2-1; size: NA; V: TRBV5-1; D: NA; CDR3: CASSLDALDSYEQFF; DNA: TGCGCCAGCAGCTTGGACGCCTTGGATAGTTATGAGCAGTTCTTC
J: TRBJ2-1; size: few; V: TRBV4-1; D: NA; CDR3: CASSQSWDNEQFF; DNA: TGCGCCAGCAGCCAAAGCTGGGACAATGAGCAGTTCTTC
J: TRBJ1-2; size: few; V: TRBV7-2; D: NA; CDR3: CASSFLGSGGYTF; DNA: TGTGCCAGCAGCTTTCTGGGTTCGGGTGGCTACACCTTC
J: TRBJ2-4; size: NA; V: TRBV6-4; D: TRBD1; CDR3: CASSDSNRGNIQYF; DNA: TGTGCCAGCAGTGACTCTAACAGGGGAAACATTCAGTACTTC
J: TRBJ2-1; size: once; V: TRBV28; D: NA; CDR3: CASSSGGRANEQFF; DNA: TGTGCCAGCAGTTCCGGGGGAAGGGCCAATGAGCAGTTCTTC
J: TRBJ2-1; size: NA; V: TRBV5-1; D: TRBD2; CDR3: CASSLGTTSSYNEQFF; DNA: TGCGCCAGCAGCTTAGGGACTACCAGCTCCTACAATGAGCAGTTCTTC
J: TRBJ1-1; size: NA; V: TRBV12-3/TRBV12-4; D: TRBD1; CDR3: CASSTQGEGPEAFF; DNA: TGTGCCAGCAGCACCCAGGGGGAGGGTCCTGAAGCTTTCTTT
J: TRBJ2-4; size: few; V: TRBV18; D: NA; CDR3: CASSPSGGRGNIQYF; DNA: TGTGCCAGCTCACCCTCGGGGGGCCGTGGAAACATTCAGTACTTC
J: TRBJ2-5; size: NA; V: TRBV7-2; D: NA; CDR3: CASSSAGPSKTQYF; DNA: TGTGCCAGCAGCTCGGCGGGGCCTTCGAAGACCCAGTACTTC
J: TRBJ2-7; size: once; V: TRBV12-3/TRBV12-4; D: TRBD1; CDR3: CASSLGQGKVGYEQYF; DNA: TGTGCCAGCAGTCTCGGACAGGGAAAGGTGGGCTACGAGCAGTACTTC
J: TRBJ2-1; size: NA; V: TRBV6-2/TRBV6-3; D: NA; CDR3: CASRNEGGYYNEQFF; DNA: TGTGCCAGCAGAAACGAGGGGGGATACTACAATGAGCAGTTCTTC
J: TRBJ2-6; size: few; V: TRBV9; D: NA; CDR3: CASSAATTYSGANVLTF; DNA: TGTGCCAGCAGCGCCGCGACAACTTACTCTGGGGCCAACGTCCTGACTTTC
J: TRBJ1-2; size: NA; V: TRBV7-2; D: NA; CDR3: CASSLAAGSYGYTF; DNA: TGTGCCAGCAGCTTAGCGGCAGGGAGCTATGGCTACACCTTC
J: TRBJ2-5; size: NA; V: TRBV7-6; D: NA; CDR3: CASRNRAQETQYF; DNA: TGCGCCAGCAGAAACAGGGCACAAGAGACCCAGTACTTC
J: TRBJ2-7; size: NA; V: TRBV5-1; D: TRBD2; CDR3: CASSLVSGDLNNEQYF; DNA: TGCGCCAGCAGCTTGGTTAGCGGGGACCTTAACAATGAGCAGTACTTC
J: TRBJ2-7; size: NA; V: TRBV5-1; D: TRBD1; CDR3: CASSSGTGTTGQYF; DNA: TGCGCCAGCAGCTCCGGGACAGGGACTACGGGGCAGTACTTC
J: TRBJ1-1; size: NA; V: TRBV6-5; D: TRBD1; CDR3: CASSYRGGQGPSGTEAFF; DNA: TGTGCCAGCAGTTACCGTGGGGGACAGGGTCCCTCCGGGACTGAAGCTTTCTTT
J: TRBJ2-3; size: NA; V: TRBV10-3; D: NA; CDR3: CAIRPGVGDTYTQYF; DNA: TGTGCCATCAGACCAGGGGTGGGTGACACATATACGCAGTATTTT
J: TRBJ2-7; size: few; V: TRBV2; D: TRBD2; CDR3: CASSAIRLADSYEQYF; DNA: TGTGCCAGCAGTGCTATAAGACTAGCGGACTCCTACGAGCAGTACTTC
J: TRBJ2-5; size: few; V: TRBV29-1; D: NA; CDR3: CSVAGVQEQYF; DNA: TGCAGCGTTGCCGGCGTGCAGGAGCAGTACTTC
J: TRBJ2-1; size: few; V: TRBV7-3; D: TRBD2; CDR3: CASSPGTSGAYNEQFF; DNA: TGTGCCAGCAGCCCCGGGACTAGCGGGGCTTACAATGAGCAGTTCTTC
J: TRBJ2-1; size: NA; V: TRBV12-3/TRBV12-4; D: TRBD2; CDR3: CASSFLAGEVFF; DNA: TGTGCCAGCAGTTTCCTAGCGGGAGAAGTGTTCTTC
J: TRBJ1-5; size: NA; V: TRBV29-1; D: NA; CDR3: CSVLGYNQPQHF; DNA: TGCAGCGTTTTAGGCTACAATCAGCCCCAGCATTTT
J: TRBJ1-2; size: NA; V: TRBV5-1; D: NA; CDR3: CASSLDRGEDGYTF; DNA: TGCGCCAGCAGCTTGGATCGGGGAGAAGATGGCTACACCTTC
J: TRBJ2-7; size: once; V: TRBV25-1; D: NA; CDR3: CASSGEYYEQYF; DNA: TGTGCCAGCAGTGGAGAATACTACGAGCAGTACTTC
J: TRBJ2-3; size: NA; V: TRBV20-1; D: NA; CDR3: CSAREPGRPTDTQYF; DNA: TGCAGTGCTAGAGAACCCGGCCGACCCACAGATACGCAGTATTTT
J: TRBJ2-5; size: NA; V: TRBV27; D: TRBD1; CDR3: CASSLSPTGLETQYF; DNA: TGTGCCAGCAGTTTATCCCCGACAGGGCTGGAGACCCAGTACTTC
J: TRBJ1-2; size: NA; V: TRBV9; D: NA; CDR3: CASSVVGQQYGYTF; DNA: TGTGCCAGCAGCGTCGTCGGACAGCAGTATGGCTACACCTTC
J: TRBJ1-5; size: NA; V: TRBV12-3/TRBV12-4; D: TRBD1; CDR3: CASRGPGQGNQPQHF; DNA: TGTGCCAGCAGGGGACCGGGACAGGGGAATCAGCCCCAGCATTTT
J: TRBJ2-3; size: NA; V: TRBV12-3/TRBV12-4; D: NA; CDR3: CASSLTGAPLGDTQYF; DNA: TGTGCCAGCAGTTTAACGGGGGCGCCCCTGGGGGATACGCAGTATTTT
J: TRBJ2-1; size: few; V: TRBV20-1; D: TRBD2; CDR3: CSATRIAGGRGSEQFF; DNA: TGCAGTGCAACCCGAATAGCGGGGGGGCGAGGAAGTGAGCAGTTCTTC
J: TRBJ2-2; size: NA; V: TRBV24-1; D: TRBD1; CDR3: CATGQGPYNTGELFF; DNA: TGTGCCACCGGACAGGGCCCTTATAACACCGGGGAGCTGTTTTTT
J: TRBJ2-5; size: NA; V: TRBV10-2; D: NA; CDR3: CASSDKARETQYF; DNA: TGCGCCAGCAGTGATAAGGCACGCGAGACCCAGTACTTC
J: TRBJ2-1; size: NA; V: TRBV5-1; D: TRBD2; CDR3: CASSQPGLAKVGEQFF; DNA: TGCGCCAGCAGTCAACCGGGACTAGCTAAGGTTGGTGAGCAGTTCTTC
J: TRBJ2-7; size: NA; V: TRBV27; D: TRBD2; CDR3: CASSLKGLAAFYEQYF; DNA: TGTGCCAGCAGTTTAAAGGGACTAGCGGCATTCTACGAGCAGTACTTC
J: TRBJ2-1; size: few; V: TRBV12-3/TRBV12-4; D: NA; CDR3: CASSRDLQGWHNEQFF; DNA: TGTGCCAGCAGTAGGGACCTTCAGGGTTGGCACAATGAGCAGTTCTTC
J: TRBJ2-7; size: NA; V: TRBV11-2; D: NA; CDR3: CASSLSAGLYEQYF; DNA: TGTGCCAGCAGCTTATCGGCAGGGCTCTACGAGCAGTACTTC